A selection of T cell receptor beta chains follows, all from one sample in a study of T cells expressing NK-cell markers. After re-calling the 5' RACE reads, TCRdb lists one entry per CDR3 protein, DNA absent. This sample's table has hundreds of thousands of distinct CDR3 sequences. The specimen was blood T cells: a sorted CD56 or NKG2C T cell subset, CD4+ or CD8+ T cells, or bulk PBMC T cells (not recorded which). Source of these receptors: a woman between 18 and 69 years old in good health. The CDR3 runs from the conserved cysteine through the conserved F or W.

v_gene	j_gene	CDR3aa
TRBV7-2	TRBJ2-7	CASSLDSGGYEQYF
TRBV28	TRBJ2-1	CASRLLAGTYNEQFF
TRBV3-1	TRBJ1-1	CASSQEWGNTEAFF
TRBV20-1	TRBJ1-2	CSATLGGRQGYTF
TRBV20-1	TRBJ2-3	CSVPNGGGLDTQYF
TRBV12-3/TRBV12-4	TRBJ2-3	CASIRAGGQADTQYF
TRBV5-1	TRBJ1-2	CASSLAGQLDSGYTF
TRBV7-2	TRBJ2-1	CASSLDRGSRNEQFF
TRBV29-1	TRBJ1-1	CSVGTGGRNTEAFF
TRBV19	TRBJ2-1	CASSLTGGIYEQFF
TRBV12-3/TRBV12-4	TRBJ1-6	CASRVGDSSPLHF
TRBV6-1	TRBJ2-2	CASRLDSFANTGELFF
TRBV5-1	TRBJ1-3	CASSSGDSGNTIYF
TRBV19	TRBJ2-3	CASSASSGVTDTQYF
TRBV11-3	TRBJ2-1	CASSRDGNNEQFF
TRBV7-2	TRBJ2-3	CASSRGSGDTQYF
TRBV6-2/TRBV6-3	TRBJ2-5	CASSYSKNGGGKETQYF
TRBV10-3	TRBJ1-1	CAISDQQGLTEAFF
TRBV6-2/TRBV6-3	TRBJ2-3	CASSRPGQGTDTQYF
TRBV5-4	TRBJ2-5	CASSFGPPERGPIQETQYF
TRBV4-3	TRBJ1-6	CASSLLGGGYGNSPLHF
TRBV20-1	TRBJ1-4	CSAREVHSAEKLFF
TRBV5-1	TRBJ2-7	CASSPRTSFVGYEQYF
TRBV7-9	TRBJ1-3	CASSLALMGNTIYF
TRBV29-1	TRBJ1-1	CSVEAGTNTEAFF
TRBV29-1	TRBJ1-4	CSAGQGAEKLFF
TRBV11-2	TRBJ2-7	CASSSRTSGSSEQYF
TRBV18	TRBJ2-3	CASSPIADTQYF
TRBV5-1	TRBJ1-2	CASSWDRLLRGGYTF
TRBV6-2/TRBV6-3	TRBJ2-3	CASRMVRRGLSTDTQYF
TRBV10-3	TRBJ2-5	CAISPGQIQETQYF
TRBV5-1	TRBJ1-4	CASSRGQGDEKLFF
TRBV12-3/TRBV12-4	TRBJ1-5	CASGRGIHQPQHF
TRBV5-1	TRBJ2-3	CASSTRSSTDTQYF
TRBV6-1	TRBJ2-4	CASSEALGVGIQYF